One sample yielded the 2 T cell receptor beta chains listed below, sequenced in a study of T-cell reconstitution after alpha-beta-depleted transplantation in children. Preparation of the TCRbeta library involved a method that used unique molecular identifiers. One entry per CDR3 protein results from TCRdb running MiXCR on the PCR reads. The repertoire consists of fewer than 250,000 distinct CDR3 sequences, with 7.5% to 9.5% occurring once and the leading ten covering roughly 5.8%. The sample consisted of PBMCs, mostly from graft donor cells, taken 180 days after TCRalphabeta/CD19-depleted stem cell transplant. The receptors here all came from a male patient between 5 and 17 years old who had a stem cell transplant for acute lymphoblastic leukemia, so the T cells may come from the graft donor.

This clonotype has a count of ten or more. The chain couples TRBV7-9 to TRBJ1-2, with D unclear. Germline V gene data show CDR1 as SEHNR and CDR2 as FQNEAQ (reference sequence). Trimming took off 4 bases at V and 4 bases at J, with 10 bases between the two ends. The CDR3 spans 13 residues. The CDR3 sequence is CASSSGLRYGYTF. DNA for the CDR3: TGTGCCAGCAGCTCCGGCCTTCGCTATGGCTACACCTTC.

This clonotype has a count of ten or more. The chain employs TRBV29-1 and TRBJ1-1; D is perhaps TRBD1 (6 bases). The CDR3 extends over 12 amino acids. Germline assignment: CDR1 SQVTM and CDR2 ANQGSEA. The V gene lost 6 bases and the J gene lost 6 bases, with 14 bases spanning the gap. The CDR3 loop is CSVPFGGPEAFF. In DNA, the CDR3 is TGCAGCGTACCCTTTGGGGGCCCTGAAGCTTTCTTT.